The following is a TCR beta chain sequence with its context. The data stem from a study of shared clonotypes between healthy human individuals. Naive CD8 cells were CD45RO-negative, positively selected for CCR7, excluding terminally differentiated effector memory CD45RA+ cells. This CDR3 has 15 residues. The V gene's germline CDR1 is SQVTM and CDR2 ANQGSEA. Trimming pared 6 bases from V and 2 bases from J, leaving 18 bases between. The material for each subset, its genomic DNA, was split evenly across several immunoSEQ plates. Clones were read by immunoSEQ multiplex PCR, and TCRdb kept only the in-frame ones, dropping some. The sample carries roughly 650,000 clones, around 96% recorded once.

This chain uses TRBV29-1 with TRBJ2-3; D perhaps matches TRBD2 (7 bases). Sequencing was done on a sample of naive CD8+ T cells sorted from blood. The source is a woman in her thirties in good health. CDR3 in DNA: TGCAGCGTCCAGGGGAGGGACATTCCCACAGATACGCAGTATTTT. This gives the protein CSVQGRDIPTDTQYF.